The present T cell receptor beta chain was sequenced within a study of PD-L1 blockade in urothelial cancer. This clone showed up just once. The CDR3 runs 15 residues. Trimming removed 4 bases from V and 4 bases from J; junction bases left unmatched: 6. Germline V gives CDR1 SGHNT, CDR2 YYREEE (reference sequence). Here immunoSEQ multiplex PCR was the method, and the copy in TCRdb shows in-frame clones only, minus some. The sample has around 100,000 clones; under 95% are singletons. Stated time point: peripheral blood 6 weeks after treatment start. The gene calls are TRBV5-4 and TRBJ1-1; 11 nucleotides match TRBD1. This TCR came from a man between 60 and 75 years old with urothelial cancer. Sequences were derived from PBMCs, sampled around atezolizumab (anti-PD-L1) treatment. The CDR3 nucleotides are TGTGCCAGCAGCCTAGGACAGGGGGCAGTCACTGAAGCTTTCTTT. Translated, it gives CASSLGQGAVTEAFF.